This TCR beta chain was retrieved from a study of blood T cell repertoires in COVID-19. Across the whole study: The United States, Italy and Spain were the sources of the acute and convalescent COVID-19 samples. T cells, B-cell-depleted T cells, or PBMCs provided the cDNA or gDNA that served as material.

Authors' data handling: Cell counts per sample came from amplifying reference gene primers. The table came from immunoSEQ multiplex PCR; TCRdb's copy has only in-frame clones and leaves some out. For V, J and clone size, that table is used; D and trimming come from the DNA. The table lists tens of thousands of clones, 72% of them singletons. Grouping used clinical history reported by participants in a survey and questionnaire. V shed 6 bases and J shed 8 bases, with 10 bases lying between them. This CDR3 has 11 residues. In this sample, this clone turned up once. The rearrangement joins TRBV12-3 or TRBV12-4 to TRBJ1-2; D gene ambiguous. What was sequenced was PBMCs or T cells enriched from blood (not recorded which). This TCR came from a woman in her sixties who had been exposed to COVID-19. CDR3 bases: TGTGCCAGCAGCTTCTCGGGGGGCTACACCTTC. It encodes CASSFSGGYTF.